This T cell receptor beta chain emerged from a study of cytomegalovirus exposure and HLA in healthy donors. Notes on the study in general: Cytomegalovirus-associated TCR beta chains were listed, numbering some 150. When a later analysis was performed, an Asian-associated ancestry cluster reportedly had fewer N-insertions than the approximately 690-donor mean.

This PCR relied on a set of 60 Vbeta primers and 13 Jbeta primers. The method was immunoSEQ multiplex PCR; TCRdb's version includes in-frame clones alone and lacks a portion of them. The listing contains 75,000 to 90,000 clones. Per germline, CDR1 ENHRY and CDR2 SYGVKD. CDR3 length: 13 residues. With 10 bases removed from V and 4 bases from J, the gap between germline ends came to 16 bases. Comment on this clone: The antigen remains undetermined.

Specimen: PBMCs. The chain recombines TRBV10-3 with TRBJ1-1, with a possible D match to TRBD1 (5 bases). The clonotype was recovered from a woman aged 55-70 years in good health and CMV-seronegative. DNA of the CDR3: TGTGCCACCGTAAGGGACTCCGGCACTGAAGCTTTCTTT. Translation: CATVRDSGTEAFF.